Listed below are T cell receptor beta chains from one sample, sequenced in a study of patients and donors after allogeneic stem cell transplantation. MiXCR was run by TCRdb on the RT-PCR reads, yielding one entry per CDR3 protein. Among approximately 210,000 distinct CDR3 sequences listed, less than 45% were seen once. Sequencing was performed on blood, either unsorted or a sorted T cell fraction (not recorded which). The source is a human donor who was either an allogeneic HSCT recipient or a stem cell or donor lymphocyte infusion donor (not recorded which). It is not recorded whose cells these are; they may come from a transplant donor. Both conserved end residues are part of each CDR3. D genes are given only for firm matches. Only part of the rows carry a size: once, few, many, or a class if the clone is expanded.

CDR3,DNA,J,D,size,length,V
CASSLGPQGAYTF,TGTGCCAGCAGTTTAGGCCCGCAGGGGGCCTACACCTTC,TRBJ1-2,TRBD1,-,13,TRBV12-3/TRBV12-4
CSVVDQAETQYF,TGCAGCGTTGTCGACCAGGCGGAGACCCAGTACTTC,TRBJ2-5,-,few,12,TRBV29-1
CASSYQTGWSYNEQFF,TGTGCCAGCAGCTATCAAACAGGGTGGTCCTACAATGAGCAGTTCTTC,TRBJ2-1,-,-,16,TRBV5-5
CASSPWGTSYNEQFF,TGTGCCAGCAGCCCATGGGGGACTTCCTACAATGAGCAGTTCTTC,TRBJ2-1,-,-,15,TRBV7-2
CASSFSRTGSNQPQHF,TGTGCCAGCAGTTTTTCCCGGACGGGTAGCAATCAGCCCCAGCATTTT,TRBJ1-5,-,-,16,TRBV6-2/TRBV6-3
CASSFPEYNQPQHF,TGTGCCAGCAGCTTTCCCGAATACAATCAGCCCCAGCATTTT,TRBJ1-5,-,-,14,TRBV7-9
CASSAEGTGTYGYTF,TGTGCCAGCAGCGCGGAGGGGACAGGGACCTATGGCTACACCTTC,TRBJ1-2,TRBD1,once,15,TRBV7-2
CASNPGPDGQPQHF,TGTGCCAGTAACCCGGGACCGGATGGTCAGCCCCAGCATTTT,TRBJ1-5,-,-,14,TRBV19
CASSYSRVNEQYF,TGTGCCAGCAGTTACTCGAGAGTAAACGAGCAGTACTTC,TRBJ2-7,-,-,13,TRBV6-2/TRBV6-3
CASSQATSYEQYF,TGCGCCAGCAGCCAAGCCACCTCCTACGAGCAGTACTTC,TRBJ2-7,-,few,13,TRBV4-3
CSVDWRSNEQFF,TGCAGCGTTGATTGGCGGTCCAATGAGCAGTTCTTC,TRBJ2-1,-,-,12,TRBV29-1
CASGNRGIETQYF,TGTGCCAGCGGAAACAGGGGGATAGAGACCCAGTACTTC,TRBJ2-5,TRBD1,-,13,TRBV6-5
CSASRDRDYYGYTF,TGCAGTGCTTCCCGGGACAGGGATTACTATGGCTACACCTTC,TRBJ1-2,TRBD1,few,14,TRBV20-1
CASSSQGQQHTQYF,TGTGCCAGCAGTTCCCAAGGACAGCAACATACGCAGTATTTT,TRBJ2-3,-,few,14,TRBV12-3/TRBV12-4
CSVGQLNEKLFF,TGCAGCGTTGGGCAGCTTAATGAAAAACTGTTTTTT,TRBJ1-4,-,-,12,TRBV29-1
CASSPGQAANEKLFF,TGTGCCAGCTCACCAGGACAGGCAGCTAATGAAAAACTGTTTTTT,TRBJ1-4,TRBD1,few,15,TRBV18
CASSLTGQTLSYEQYF,TGTGCCAGCAGCTTAACCGGACAGACTTTATCCTACGAGCAGTACTTC,TRBJ2-7,-,-,16,TRBV28
CASSQTRPPEAFF,TGTGCCAGCAGTCAAACGAGGCCCCCTGAAGCTTTCTTT,TRBJ1-1,-,few,13,TRBV12-3/TRBV12-4
CASKLGRANEQFF,TGTGCCAGCAAGCTGGGGAGGGCGAATGAGCAGTTCTTC,TRBJ2-1,TRBD2,-,13,TRBV6-5
CASSLSFRQGIQETQYF,TGCGCCAGCAGCTTGTCCTTCCGACAGGGAATACAAGAGACCCAGTACTTC,TRBJ2-5,TRBD1,-,17,TRBV5-1
CASSYSPQGDNQPQHF,TGTGCCAGCAGTTACTCCCCACAGGGAGACAATCAGCCCCAGCATTTT,TRBJ1-5,-,-,16,TRBV6-6
CASSSEEAFF,TGTGCCAGCAGCTCTGAAGAAGCTTTCTTT,TRBJ1-1,-,few,10,TRBV7-9
CATRRNDGPRSEKLFF,TGTGCCACCCGAAGGAACGACGGGCCCCGGTCTGAAAAACTGTTTTTT,TRBJ1-4,-,-,16,TRBV27
CASSERRRQDGYTF,TGTGCCAGCAGTGAACGGCGCCGACAGGATGGCTACACCTTC,TRBJ1-2,-,few,14,TRBV2
CATSRDGPGQPFSGNTIYF,TGTGCCACCAGCAGAGATGGACCGGGACAGCCATTCTCTGGAAACACCATATATTTT,TRBJ1-3,TRBD1,-,19,TRBV15
CASSFVGQTYEQYF,TGTGCCAGCAGTTTTGTTGGACAGACCTACGAGCAGTACTTC,TRBJ2-7,-,-,14,TRBV27
CASSLAGAPHEAFF,TGTGCCAGCAGCCTGGCGGGGGCCCCCCATGAAGCTTTCTTT,TRBJ1-1,-,many,14,TRBV12-3/TRBV12-4
CASSLIPGRGDQPQHF,TGTGCCAGCAGCCTAATCCCCGGCAGGGGTGATCAGCCCCAGCATTTT,TRBJ1-5,-,-,16,TRBV6-2/TRBV6-3
CSARDLTLNTGELFF,TGCAGTGCTAGAGATCTAACGCTCAACACCGGGGAGCTGTTTTTT,TRBJ2-2,-,-,15,TRBV20-1
CASSSGLRENIQYF,TGTGCCAGCAGCTCGGGACTAAGGGAAAACATTCAGTACTTC,TRBJ2-4,TRBD2,-,14,TRBV13
CASSPRGVKGDYGYTF,TGTGCCAGCAGCCCCCGGGGGGTGAAGGGGGACTATGGCTACACCTTC,TRBJ1-2,-,-,16,TRBV3-1
CASSLVGPSNSPLHF,TGTGCCAGCAGCTTAGTAGGGCCATCTAATTCACCCCTCCACTTT,TRBJ1-6,-,-,15,TRBV11-2
CASSEETGTEAFF,TGTGCCAGCAGCGAGGAGACAGGGACTGAAGCTTTCTTT,TRBJ1-1,TRBD1,-,13,TRBV5-6
CASSGTGAGGNTIYF,TGTGCCAGCAGCGGGACAGGGGCAGGTGGAAACACCATATATTTT,TRBJ1-3,TRBD1,-,15,TRBV12-3/TRBV12-4
CASLEGAGSYNEQFF,TGTGCCAGCCTTGAGGGAGCGGGATCCTACAATGAGCAGTTCTTC,TRBJ2-1,TRBD2,-,15,TRBV28
CASSKTGQTLTEAFF,TGTGCCAGTAGTAAGACTGGACAGACCCTCACTGAAGCTTTCTTT,TRBJ1-1,-,-,15,TRBV19
CASSPRQRGLPLHF,TGTGCCAGCTCACCCCGACAGCGGGGTTTACCCCTCCACTTT,TRBJ1-6,-,-,14,TRBV18
CASSLKRDGYTF,TGTGCCAGCAGCTTAAAGAGGGATGGCTACACCTTC,TRBJ1-2,-,few,12,TRBV7-9
CASSHRGGNQPQHF,TGTGCCAGCAGCCACAGAGGGGGAAATCAGCCCCAGCATTTT,TRBJ1-5,-,many,14,TRBV7-3
CSVEDASGLTYNEQFF,TGCAGCGTTGAAGACGCTAGCGGTTTGACTTACAATGAGCAGTTCTTC,TRBJ2-1,TRBD2,-,16,TRBV29-1
CASSSAGDGYTF,TGCGCCAGCAGCTCGGCAGGGGATGGCTACACCTTC,TRBJ1-2,-,-,12,TRBV5-1
CASSSGQGQETQYF,TGTGCCAGCAGCTCTGGACAGGGCCAAGAGACCCAGTACTTC,TRBJ2-5,TRBD1,once,14,TRBV9
CASSTTNSPLHF,TGTGCCAGCAGCACGACTAATTCACCCCTCCACTTT,TRBJ1-6,-,-,12,TRBV6-5
CASRDPNSPLHF,TGTGCCAGCAGAGACCCAAATTCACCCCTCCACTTT,TRBJ1-6,-,few,12,TRBV27